A selection of T cell receptor beta chains follows, all from one sample in a study of CD8 T cells in Susac syndrome. TCRdb passed the immunoSEQ multiplex PCR reads through MiXCR, listing each CDR3 protein once. In the table there are approximately 68,000 distinct CDR3 sequences, about 95% of which are singletons. The material sequenced was CD8+ T cells from PBMCs. Receptors were obtained from a human donor with multiple sclerosis. The CDR3 runs from the conserved cysteine through the conserved F or W. Each record gives: CDR3 protein, CDR3 DNA, V gene, J gene, D gene, clone size. The D gene is left open where the match is weak. Some rows mark clone size as missing; the rest say once, few, many or name a class of expanded clone.

CDR3 protein: CASSSTGVRGYTF; CDR3 DNA: TGTGCCAGCAGTTCTACAGGGGTACGGGGCTACACCTTC; V gene: TRBV27; J gene: TRBJ1-2; D gene: TRBD1; clone size: .
CDR3 protein: CASSQDLGEETQYF; CDR3 DNA: TGCGCCAGCAGCCAAGATCTGGGGGAGGAGACCCAGTACTTC; V gene: TRBV4-3; J gene: TRBJ2-5; D gene: .; clone size: .
CDR3 protein: CASSSTGTGVVEQYF; CDR3 DNA: TGTGCCAGCAGTTCAACCGGGACAGGGGTAGTCGAGCAGTACTTC; V gene: TRBV6-6; J gene: TRBJ2-7; D gene: TRBD1; clone size: .
CDR3 protein: CASSPLETYEQYF; CDR3 DNA: TGTGCCAGCAGCCCGCTCGAGACCTACGAGCAGTACTTC; V gene: TRBV7-9; J gene: TRBJ2-7; D gene: .; clone size: .
CDR3 protein: CASSPGPWEKNIQYF; CDR3 DNA: TGTGCCAGCAGCCCCGGGCCTTGGGAAAAAAACATTCAGTACTTC; V gene: TRBV7-8; J gene: TRBJ2-4; D gene: .; clone size: once
CDR3 protein: CASSFEYGRSSYEQYF; CDR3 DNA: TGTGCCAGCAGCTTCGAGTATGGGCGGAGCTCCTACGAGCAGTACTTC; V gene: TRBV5-4; J gene: TRBJ2-7; D gene: .; clone size: .
CDR3 protein: CATSDGDEQYF; CDR3 DNA: TGTGCCACCAGTGATGGGGACGAGCAGTACTTC; V gene: TRBV24-1; J gene: TRBJ2-7; D gene: .; clone size: .
CDR3 protein: CASSLAHGGSYNEQFF; CDR3 DNA: TGTGCCAGCAGCTTAGCACACGGGGGCTCCTACAATGAGCAGTTCTTC; V gene: TRBV7-9; J gene: TRBJ2-1; D gene: .; clone size: .
CDR3 protein: CASSQDHYYEQYF; CDR3 DNA: TGTGCCAGCAGCCAAGATCACTACTACGAGCAGTACTTC; V gene: TRBV14; J gene: TRBJ2-7; D gene: .; clone size: .
CDR3 protein: CAISEVAGYEQYF; CDR3 DNA: TGTGCCATCAGTGAGGTGGCAGGCTACGAGCAGTACTTC; V gene: TRBV10-3; J gene: TRBJ2-7; D gene: .; clone size: .
CDR3 protein: CASSLDSRNTEAFF; CDR3 DNA: TGTGCCAGCAGTTTGGACAGTAGGAACACTGAAGCTTTCTTT; V gene: TRBV28; J gene: TRBJ1-1; D gene: .; clone size: .
CDR3 protein: CASRASGYTF; CDR3 DNA: TGTGCCAGTAGGGCCAGTGGCTACACCTTC; V gene: TRBV19; J gene: TRBJ1-2; D gene: .; clone size: once
CDR3 protein: CASNLGQRNYGYTF; CDR3 DNA: TGTGCCAGCAACCTGGGACAGCGTAACTATGGCTACACCTTC; V gene: TRBV9; J gene: TRBJ1-2; D gene: TRBD1; clone size: .
CDR3 protein: CASSLGRGELFF; CDR3 DNA: TGTGCCAGCAGCCTGGGGCGTGGGGAGCTGTTTTTT; V gene: TRBV5-4; J gene: TRBJ2-2; D gene: .; clone size: .
CDR3 protein: CASSLGVQGASGYTF; CDR3 DNA: TGTGCCAGCAGCTTGGGGGTACAGGGGGCCTCTGGCTACACCTTC; V gene: TRBV5-4; J gene: TRBJ1-2; D gene: TRBD1; clone size: .